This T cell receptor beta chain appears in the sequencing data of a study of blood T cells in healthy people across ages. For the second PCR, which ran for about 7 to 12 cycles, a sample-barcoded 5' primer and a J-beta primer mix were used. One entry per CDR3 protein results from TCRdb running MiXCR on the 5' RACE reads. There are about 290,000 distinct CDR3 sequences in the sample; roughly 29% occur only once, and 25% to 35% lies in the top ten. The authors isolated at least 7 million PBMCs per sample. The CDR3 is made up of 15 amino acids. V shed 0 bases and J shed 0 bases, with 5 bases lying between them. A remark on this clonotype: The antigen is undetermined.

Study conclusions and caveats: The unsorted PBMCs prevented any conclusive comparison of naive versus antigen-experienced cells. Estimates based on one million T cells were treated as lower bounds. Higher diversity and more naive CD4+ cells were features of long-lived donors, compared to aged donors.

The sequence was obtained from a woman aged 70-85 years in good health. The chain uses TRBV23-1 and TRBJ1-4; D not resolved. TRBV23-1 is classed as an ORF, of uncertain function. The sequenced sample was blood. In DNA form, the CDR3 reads TGCGCCAGCAGTCAATCGGGGACAACTAATGAAAAACTGTTTTTT. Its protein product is CASSQSGTTNEKLFF.